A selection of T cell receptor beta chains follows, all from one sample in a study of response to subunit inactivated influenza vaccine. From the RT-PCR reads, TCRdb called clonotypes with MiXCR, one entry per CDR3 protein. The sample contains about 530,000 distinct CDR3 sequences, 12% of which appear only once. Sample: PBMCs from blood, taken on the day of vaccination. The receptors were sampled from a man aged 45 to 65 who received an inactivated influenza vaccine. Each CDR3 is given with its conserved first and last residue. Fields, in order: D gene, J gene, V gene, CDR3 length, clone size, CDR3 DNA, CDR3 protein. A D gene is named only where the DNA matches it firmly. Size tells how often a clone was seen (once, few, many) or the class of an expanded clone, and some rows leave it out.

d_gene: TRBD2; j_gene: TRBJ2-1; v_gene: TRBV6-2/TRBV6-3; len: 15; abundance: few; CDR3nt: TGTGCCAGCAGTCGCCTCCGGGGGGAGGACAATGAGCAGTTCTTC; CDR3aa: CASSRLRGEDNEQFF
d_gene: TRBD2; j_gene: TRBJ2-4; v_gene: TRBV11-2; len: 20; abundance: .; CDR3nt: TGTGCCAGCAGCTTGGACAGGGGGAGACTAGCGGGAGGGCCCAAAAACATTCAGTACTTC; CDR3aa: CASSLDRGRLAGGPKNIQYF
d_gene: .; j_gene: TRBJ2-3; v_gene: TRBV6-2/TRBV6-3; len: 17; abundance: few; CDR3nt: TGTGCCAGCAGTTACCTCGGCGACCACCCACGAACAGATACGCAGTATTTT; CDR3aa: CASSYLGDHPRTDTQYF
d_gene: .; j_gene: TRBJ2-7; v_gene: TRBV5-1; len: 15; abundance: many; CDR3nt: TGCGCCAGCAGCTTGGCAGCAGCGAGCTCCTACGAGCAGTACTTC; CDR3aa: CASSLAAASSYEQYF
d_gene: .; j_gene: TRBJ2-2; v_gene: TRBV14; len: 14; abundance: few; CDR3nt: TGTGCCAGCAGCCAAGATACTACCACCGGGGAGCTGTTTTTT; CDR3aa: CASSQDTTTGELFF
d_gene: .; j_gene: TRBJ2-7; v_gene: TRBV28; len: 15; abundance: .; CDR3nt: TGTGCCAGCAGTCCATCGGGAAACAGACACTACGAGCAGTACTTC; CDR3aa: CASSPSGNRHYEQYF
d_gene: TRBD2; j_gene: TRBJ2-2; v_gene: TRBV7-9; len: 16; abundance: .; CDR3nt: TGTGCCAGCAGCTTAGGGGTGGGACTACCCACCGGGGAGCTGTTTTTT; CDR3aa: CASSLGVGLPTGELFF
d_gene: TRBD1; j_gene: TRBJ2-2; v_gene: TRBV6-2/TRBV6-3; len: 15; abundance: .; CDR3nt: TGTGCCAGCAGAAAGGGACAGGGGAACACCGGGGAGCTGTTTTTT; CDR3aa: CASRKGQGNTGELFF
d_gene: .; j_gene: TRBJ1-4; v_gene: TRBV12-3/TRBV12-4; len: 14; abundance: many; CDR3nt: TGTGCCAGCAGCCGATCGGACAGTAATGAAAAACTGTTTTTT; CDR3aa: CASSRSDSNEKLFF
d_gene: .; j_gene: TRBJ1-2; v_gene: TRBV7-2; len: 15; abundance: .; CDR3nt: TGTGCCAGCAGCTTAGAGGGCATCACTAACTATGGCTGCACCTTC; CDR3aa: CASSLEGITNYGCTF
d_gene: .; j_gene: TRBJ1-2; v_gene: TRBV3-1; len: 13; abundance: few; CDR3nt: TGTGCCAGCAGCCAAGCACGGAGGTTAGGCTACACCTTC; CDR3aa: CASSQARRLGYTF
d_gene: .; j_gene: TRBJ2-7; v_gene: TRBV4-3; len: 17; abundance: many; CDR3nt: TGCGCCAGCAGCCAAGATAGCAGCCTAGACGGGGACTACGAGCAGTACTTC; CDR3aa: CASSQDSSLDGDYEQYF
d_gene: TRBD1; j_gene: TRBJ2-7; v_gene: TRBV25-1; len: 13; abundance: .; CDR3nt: TGTGCCAGCCGTAACAGGGGATCCTACGAGCAGTACTTC; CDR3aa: CASRNRGSYEQYF
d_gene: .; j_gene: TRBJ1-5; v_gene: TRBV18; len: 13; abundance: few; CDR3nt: TGTGCCAGCTCATTCGAGGTCAATCAGCCCCAGCATTTT; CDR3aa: CASSFEVNQPQHF
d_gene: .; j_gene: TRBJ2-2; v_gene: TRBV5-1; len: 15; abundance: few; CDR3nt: TGCGCCAGCAGCTTGGCCCAGCAGAACACCGGGGAGCTGTTTTTT; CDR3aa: CASSLAQQNTGELFF
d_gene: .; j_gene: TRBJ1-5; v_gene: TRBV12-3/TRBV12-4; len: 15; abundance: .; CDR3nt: TGTGCCAGCAGTTTAGGGTTCGGGGTCGTTCAGCCCCAGCATTTT; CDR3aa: CASSLGFGVVQPQHF
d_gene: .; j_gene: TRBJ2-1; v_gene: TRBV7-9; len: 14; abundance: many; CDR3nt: TGTGCCAGCAGCCCCCGAGCTGATTACAATGAGCAGTTCTTC; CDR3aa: CASSPRADYNEQFF
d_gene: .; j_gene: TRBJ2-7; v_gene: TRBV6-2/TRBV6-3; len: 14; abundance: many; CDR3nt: TGTGCCAGCAGTTGGGCTAGGGGAATTTACGAGCAGTACTTC; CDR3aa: CASSWARGIYEQYF
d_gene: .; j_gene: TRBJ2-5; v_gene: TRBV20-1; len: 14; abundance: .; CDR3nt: TGCAGTGCTAGATTTAATAGCCAACAAGAGACCCAGTACTTC; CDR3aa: CSARFNSQQETQYF
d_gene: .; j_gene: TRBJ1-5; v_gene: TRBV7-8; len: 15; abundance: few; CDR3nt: TGTGCCAGCAGCTTAAAGAGGGGTTTCAATCAGCCCCAGCATTTT; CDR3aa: CASSLKRGFNQPQHF
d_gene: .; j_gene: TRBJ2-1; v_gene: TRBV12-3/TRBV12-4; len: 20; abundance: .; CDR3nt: TGTGCCAGCAGTTCCCCGGGCCAGCTGGGGGGAAGGGGCTCCTACAATGAGCAGTTCTTC; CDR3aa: CASSSPGQLGGRGSYNEQFF
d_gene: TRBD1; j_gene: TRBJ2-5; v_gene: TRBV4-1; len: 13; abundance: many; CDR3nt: TGCGCCAGCAGGGACAGGGGAGGAGAGACCCAGTACTTC; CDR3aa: CASRDRGGETQYF
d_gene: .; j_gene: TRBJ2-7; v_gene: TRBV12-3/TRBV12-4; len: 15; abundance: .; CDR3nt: TGTGCCAGCAGTTTAGGATCATGGGGGGCGGGGGAGCAGTACTTC; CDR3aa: CASSLGSWGAGEQYF
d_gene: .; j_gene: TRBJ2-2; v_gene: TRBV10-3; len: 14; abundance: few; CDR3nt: TGTGCCGTCACAACTAGCTCTGGCACCGGGGAGCTGTTTTTT; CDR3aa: CAVTTSSGTGELFF
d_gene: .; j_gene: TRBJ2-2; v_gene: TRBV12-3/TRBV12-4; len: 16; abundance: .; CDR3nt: TGTGCCAGCACCCCGTGGAAGGGGGCGAACACCGGGGAGCTGTTTTTT; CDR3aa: CASTPWKGANTGELFF
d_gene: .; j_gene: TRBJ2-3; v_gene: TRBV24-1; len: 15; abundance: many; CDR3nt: TGTGCCACCAGTGATTCCTTCAGCGAGACAGATACGCAGTATTTT; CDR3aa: CATSDSFSETDTQYF
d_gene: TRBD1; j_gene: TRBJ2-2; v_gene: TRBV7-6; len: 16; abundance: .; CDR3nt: TGTGCCAGCAGCTTAGAGGGACAGGGAAAAGCCGGGGAGCTGTTTTTT; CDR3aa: CASSLEGQGKAGELFF
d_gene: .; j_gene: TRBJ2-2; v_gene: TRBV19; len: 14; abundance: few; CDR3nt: TGTGCCAGTAGTAGCCCCGGGGACACCGGGGAGCTGTTTTTT; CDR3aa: CASSSPGDTGELFF
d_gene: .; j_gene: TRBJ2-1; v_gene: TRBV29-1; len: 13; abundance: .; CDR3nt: TGCAGCTCCAGGGCAGGTTCCTACAATGAGCAGTTCTTC; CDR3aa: CSSRAGSYNEQFF
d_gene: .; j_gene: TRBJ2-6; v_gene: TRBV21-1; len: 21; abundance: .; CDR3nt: TGTGCCAGCAGCTGGGTACCGGGAAATGACGTCCTCGGCTCTGGGGCCAACGTCCTGACTTTC; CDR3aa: CASSWVPGNDVLGSGANVLTF
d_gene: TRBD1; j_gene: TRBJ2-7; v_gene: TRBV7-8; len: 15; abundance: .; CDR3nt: TGTGCCAGCAGCTTTTTGCCCGACAGGGAATACGAGCAGTACTTC; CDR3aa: CASSFLPDREYEQYF
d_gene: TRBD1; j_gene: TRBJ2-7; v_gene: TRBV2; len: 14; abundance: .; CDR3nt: TGTGCCAGCCACTCCGGGACAGCGACTGGCGAGCAGTACTTC; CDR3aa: CASHSGTATGEQYF
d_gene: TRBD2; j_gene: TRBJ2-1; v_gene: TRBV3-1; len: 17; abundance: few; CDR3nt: TGTGCCAGCAGCCAAGTGTATAGCGGGGGAACCTACAATGAGCAGTTCTTC; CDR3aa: CASSQVYSGGTYNEQFF
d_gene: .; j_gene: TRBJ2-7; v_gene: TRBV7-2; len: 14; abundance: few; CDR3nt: TGTGCCAGCAGCTTAACCAGGGACTTGAACGAGCAGTACTTC; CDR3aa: CASSLTRDLNEQYF
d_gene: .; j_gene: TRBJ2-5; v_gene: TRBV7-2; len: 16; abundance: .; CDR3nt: TGTGCCAGCAGCTTAGGGTTTGCGGGACCCCAAGAGACCCAGTACTTC; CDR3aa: CASSLGFAGPQETQYF
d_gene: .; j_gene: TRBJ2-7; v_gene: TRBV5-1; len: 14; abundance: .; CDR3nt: TGCGCCAGCGGCCGGGGGCCCTCCCTCTACGAGCAGTACTTC; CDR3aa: CASGRGPSLYEQYF
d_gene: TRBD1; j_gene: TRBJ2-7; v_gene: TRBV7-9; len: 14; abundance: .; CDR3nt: TGTGCCAGCAGCCCAACAGGGGGGAACTACGAGCAGTACTTC; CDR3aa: CASSPTGGNYEQYF
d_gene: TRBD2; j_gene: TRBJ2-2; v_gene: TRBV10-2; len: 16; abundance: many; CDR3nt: TGCGCCAGCCTCGGACTAGCTAGTGCGAACACCGGGGAGCTGTTTTTT; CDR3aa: CASLGLASANTGELFF
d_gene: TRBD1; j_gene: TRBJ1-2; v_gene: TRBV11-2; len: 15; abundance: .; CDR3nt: TGTGCCAGCAGCCCGCCGGACAGGGGGCGAGGTGGCTACACCTTC; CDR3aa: CASSPPDRGRGGYTF
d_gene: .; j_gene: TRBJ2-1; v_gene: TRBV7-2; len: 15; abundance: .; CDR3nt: TGTGCCAGCAGCTCATCTAGGGGGGGCTACAATGAGCAGTTCTTC; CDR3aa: CASSSSRGGYNEQFF
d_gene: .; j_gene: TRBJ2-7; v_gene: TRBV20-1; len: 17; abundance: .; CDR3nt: TGCAGTGCTCGAACTACGGAGGGGCGGCGACCCCTCTACGAGCAGTACTTC; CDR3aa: CSARTTEGRRPLYEQYF
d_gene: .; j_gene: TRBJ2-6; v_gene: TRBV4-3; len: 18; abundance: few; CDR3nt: TGCGCCAGCAGCCAAGAATGGGGTGGGTTTTCTGGGGCCAACGTCCTGACTTTC; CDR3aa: CASSQEWGGFSGANVLTF
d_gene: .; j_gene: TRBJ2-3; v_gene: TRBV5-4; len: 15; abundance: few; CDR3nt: TGTGCCAGCAGCTTGTATACAGGGAAACTAGATACGCAGTATTTT; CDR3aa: CASSLYTGKLDTQYF
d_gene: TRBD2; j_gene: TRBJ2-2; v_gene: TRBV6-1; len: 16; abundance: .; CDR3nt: TGTGCCAGCAGGCCACTAGCGGCAGGTGGCGCCGGGGAGCTGTTTTTT; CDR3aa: CASRPLAAGGAGELFF
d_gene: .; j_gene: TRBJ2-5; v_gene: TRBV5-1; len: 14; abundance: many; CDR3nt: TGCGCCAGCAGCTTGGTAGGCGGCCAAGAGACCCAGTACTTC; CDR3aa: CASSLVGGQETQYF
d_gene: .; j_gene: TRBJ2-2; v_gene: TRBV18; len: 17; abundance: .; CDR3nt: TGTGCCAGCTCACCAGAGCCCTCCCTTGCGAACACCGGGGAGCTGTTTTTT; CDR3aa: CASSPEPSLANTGELFF
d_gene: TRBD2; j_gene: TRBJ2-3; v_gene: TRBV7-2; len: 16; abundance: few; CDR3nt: TGTGCCAGCAGTCCCGGACTAGCTATGTTCTCGGATACGCAGTATTTT; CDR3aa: CASSPGLAMFSDTQYF
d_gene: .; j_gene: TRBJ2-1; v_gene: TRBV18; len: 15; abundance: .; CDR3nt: TGTGCCAGCTCATCTATACCAGACGGGTACAATGAGCAGTTCTTC; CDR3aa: CASSSIPDGYNEQFF
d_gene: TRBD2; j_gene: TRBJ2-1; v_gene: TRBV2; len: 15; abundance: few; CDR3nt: TGTGCCAGCAGTGGGGGGACTAGCGGGAGTGATGAGCAGTTCTTC; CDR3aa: CASSGGTSGSDEQFF
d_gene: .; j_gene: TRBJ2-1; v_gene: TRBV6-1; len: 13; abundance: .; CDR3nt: TGTGCCAGCAGTGAGGCAGTGTACAATGAGCAGTTCTTC; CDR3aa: CASSEAVYNEQFF
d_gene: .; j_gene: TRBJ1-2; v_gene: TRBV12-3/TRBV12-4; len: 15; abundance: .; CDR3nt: TGTGCCAGCAGCCTCGGCCCAGCAGGTCTCTATGGCTACACCTTC; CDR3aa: CASSLGPAGLYGYTF
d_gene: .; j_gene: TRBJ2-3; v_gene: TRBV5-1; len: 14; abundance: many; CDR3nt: TGCGCCAGCAGCGATCCCACTAGCACAGATACGCAGTATTTT; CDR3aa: CASSDPTSTDTQYF
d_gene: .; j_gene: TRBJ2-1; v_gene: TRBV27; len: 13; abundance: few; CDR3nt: TGTGCCAGCTCGTTTTCGGGGGAGGGGGGGCAGTTCTTC; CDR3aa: CASSFSGEGGQFF